This is a list of T cell receptor beta chains from one sample in a study of EBV T-cell therapy then PD-1 blockade in nasopharyngeal carcinoma. TCRdb's copy holds only in-frame clones and misses some; the assay was immunoSEQ multiplex PCR. This sample has approximately 25,000 clones; nearly 85% occur once, and the top ten carry around 30%. The antigens of these receptors remain unknown. Specimen: CD8+ T cells from blood, collected at day 61 from a patient whose treatment included autologous EBV-specific T cells and nivolumab. These receptors all stem from a middle-aged man with nasopharyngeal carcinoma. Each CDR3 is given with its conserved first and last residue. Each record gives: clone size, J gene, D gene, V gene, CDR3 DNA, CDR3 protein. D genes are given only for firm matches. Size is stated for part of the rows, as once, few or many counts, or as a class when the clone is expanded.

NA	TRBJ1-1	NA	TRBV11-1	TGTGCCAGCAGCTTAGGGGCGACTGAAGCTTTCTTT	CASSLGATEAFF
NA	TRBJ1-6	NA	TRBV27	TGTGCCAGCAGTCAGCCGGTGGGGGGCAATTCACCCCTCCACTTT	CASSQPVGGNSPLHF
NA	TRBJ1-2	TRBD1	TRBV5-3	TGTGCCAGAAGCCGGGACAGGGATTTACGCGGCTACACCTTC	CARSRDRDLRGYTF
NA	TRBJ1-2	TRBD1	TRBV6-2/TRBV6-3	TGTGCCAGCAGTGGAACCGGGACAGGGTCTTATGGCTACACCTTC	CASSGTGTGSYGYTF
NA	TRBJ2-1	NA	TRBV6-5	TGTGCCAGCAGTTACTCTCGACCAGGTTCCAATGAGCAGTTCTTC	CASSYSRPGSNEQFF
NA	TRBJ2-1	TRBD2	TRBV9	TGTGCCAGCAGCCCGGTGGGGGGGTACAATGAGCAGTTCTTC	CASSPVGGYNEQFF
NA	TRBJ1-3	NA	TRBV9	TGTGCCAGCAGCGACAGGGTAAACTCTGGAAACACCATATATTTT	CASSDRVNSGNTIYF
NA	TRBJ1-4	NA	TRBV7-9	TGTGCCAGCAGTCGACTTAAGGGGTCTTCTAATGAAAAACTGTTTTTT	CASSRLKGSSNEKLFF
NA	TRBJ2-1	TRBD2	TRBV7-6	TGTGCCAGCAGCTTAGGGGGCGGGAGGCCTTTAGATGAGCAGTTCTTC	CASSLGGGRPLDEQFF
NA	TRBJ1-4	NA	TRBV4-3	TGCGCCAGCAGCCAAGAAGGTCCCACGAGCGCATATGAAAAACTGTTTTTT	CASSQEGPTSAYEKLFF
NA	TRBJ1-1	NA	TRBV15	TGTGCCACCAGCAGAGTTGTGGATTCTGAAGCTTTCTTT	CATSRVVDSEAFF
NA	TRBJ2-7	NA	TRBV4-1	TGCGCCAGCAGCCCCAGTCCGGGACCCCAGGGACCCTACGAGCAGTACTTC	CASSPSPGPQGPYEQYF
NA	TRBJ2-1	TRBD2	TRBV5-1	TGCGCCAGCAGCTTGGGACTAGCGGGGGTTGAGCAGTTCTTC	CASSLGLAGVEQFF
NA	TRBJ2-3	NA	TRBV6-5	TGTGCCAGCAGTTACGACTCCTTCGGAGATACGCAGTATTTT	CASSYDSFGDTQYF
NA	TRBJ1-5	NA	TRBV4-3	TGCGCCAGCAGCCAAGATTTTCGGGGGTATCAGCCCCAGCATTTT	CASSQDFRGYQPQHF
NA	TRBJ2-2	NA	TRBV6-2/TRBV6-3	TGTGCCAGCAGTTACTCAGCGAGAGGGAGCACCGGGGAGCTGTTTTTT	CASSYSARGSTGELFF
once	TRBJ1-1	NA	TRBV5-6	TGTGCCAGCAGCTTCGGATACACTGAAGCTTTCTTT	CASSFGYTEAFF
few	TRBJ2-1	TRBD1	TRBV6-1	TGTGCCAGCAGTGACCTACCGGGACAGGGATTACATGAGCAGTTCTTC	CASSDLPGQGLHEQFF
NA	TRBJ2-3	NA	TRBV7-2	TGTGCCAGCAGCCCAGGGCCTGCGGGGGCAAGCACAGATACGCAGTATTTT	CASSPGPAGASTDTQYF
NA	TRBJ2-2	NA	TRBV9	TGTGCCAGCAGCGGAGGAGGGACGGTGAACACCGGGGAGCTGTTTTTT	CASSGGGTVNTGELFF
NA	TRBJ2-3	TRBD2	TRBV6-6	TGTGCCAGCAGTTGGGGACTAGCTCCAGATACGCAGTATTTT	CASSWGLAPDTQYF
NA	TRBJ1-5	TRBD1	TRBV5-1	TGCGCCAGCAGCGGGCAGGGGGGACCCGGCCAGCCCCAGCATTTT	CASSGQGGPGQPQHF
once	TRBJ2-1	TRBD2	TRBV29-1	TGCAGCGTTGAAGGGCTAGCGGGGGGTTACAATGAGCAGTTCTTC	CSVEGLAGGYNEQFF
NA	TRBJ1-1	TRBD1	TRBV19	TGTGCCAGTAGCGGCAGGGGGCCCACTGAAGCTTTCTTT	CASSGRGPTEAFF
NA	TRBJ1-2	NA	TRBV19	TGTGCCAGTAGTATTGGCTATGGCTACACCTTC	CASSIGYGYTF
NA	TRBJ1-2	TRBD1	TRBV13	TGTGCCAGCAGCTCCCCGGGACAGAAACATAACTATGGCTACACCTTC	CASSSPGQKHNYGYTF
NA	TRBJ2-1	TRBD2	TRBV9	TGTGCCAGCAGCGGACTAGCGGGGGGCGGCTCCTACAATGAGCAGTTCTTC	CASSGLAGGGSYNEQFF
NA	TRBJ1-6	NA	TRBV7-8	TGTGCCAGCAGCTTAGTTGGGCGGAAGAAGAATTCACCCCTCCACTTT	CASSLVGRKKNSPLHF
once	TRBJ1-4	NA	TRBV3-1/TRBV3-2	TGTGCCAGCAGCCCCTTTGCTACGGCAACAACTAATGAAAAACTGTTTTTT	CASSPFATATTNEKLFF